This T cell receptor beta chain appears in the sequencing data of a study of control samples from healthy donors and cancer patients. The assay was immunoSEQ multiplex PCR, and TCRdb's table has in-frame clones only and misses some. Among 130,000 or so clones listed, more than 80% were seen once. The ends were cut back, 4 bases at V and 5 bases at J, with 18 bases in the middle. The CDR3 has 14 residues. Germline CDR1 reads GTSNPN; CDR2 reads SVGIG (reference sequence). This clone has more than one count but fewer than ten. The origin of this receptor is a man aged 18 to 35 in good health. The chain joins TRBV30 to TRBJ2-7, with a possible D match to TRBD1 (7 bases). Sequencing input: blood. CDR3 sequence: CAWTRGARGDEQYF. CDR3 in DNA: TGTGCCTGGACCAGGGGGGCCAGGGGCGACGAGCAGTACTTC.